The 28 T cell receptor beta chains reported below all come from one sample, sequenced in a study of blood T cell repertoires in COVID-19. Clones were sequenced by immunoSEQ multiplex PCR, and TCRdb holds only the in-frame ones, with some missing. The repertoire holds around 260,000 clones, with around 82% as singletons. Specimen: peripheral blood. These receptors all stem from a woman in her forties or fifties who had recovered from COVID-19.

The chain is built from TRBV19 and TRBJ2-1; D might be TRBD1 (5 bases). The CDR3 totals 16 residues. V was pared by 4 bases and J by 1 base, with 14 bases between. Per the germline V gene, CDR1 is LNHDA and CDR2 is SQIVND (reference sequence). The CDR3 protein is CASSRGRAVSYNEQFF. CDR3 nucleotides: TGTGCCAGTAGTAGGGGCCGGGCAGTTTCCTACAATGAGCAGTTCTTC. The variable domain in full, with the rest retrieved from reference TRBV19 and TRBJ2-1, is DGGITQSPKYLFRKEGQNVTLSCEQNLNHDAMYWYRQDPGQGLRLIYYSQIVNDFQKGDIAEGYSVSREKKESFPLTVTSAQKNPTAFYLCASSRGRAVSYNEQFFGPGTRLTVL.

This clone was seen a few times. This chain joins TRBV30 and TRBJ2-1, with D perhaps TRBD1 (6 bases). The CDR3 spans 14 residues. CDR1 GTSNPN and CDR2 SVGIG come from the germline V gene (reference sequence). The ends were cut back, 2 bases at V and 10 bases at J, with 18 bases in the middle. The CDR3 region has the DNA TGTGCCTGGAGTCGATCCAACGGGGACATCGAGCAGTTCTTC. Its translation: CAWSRSNGDIEQFF. Complete variable domain (other parts from reference TRBV30 and TRBJ2-1): SQTIHQWPATLVQPVGSPLSLECTVEGTSNPNLYWYRQAAGRGLQLLFYSVGIGQISSEVPQNLSASRPQDRQFILSSKKLLLSDSGFYLCAWSRSNGDIEQFFGPGTRLTVL.

The chain carries TRBV6-5 and TRBJ1-2; D might be TRBD1 (5 bases). The V end was cut by 11 bases, the J end by 4 bases, with 20 bases between. This CDR3 has 14 residues. The germline gives CDR1 MNHEY, CDR2 SVGAGI. As DNA, the CDR3 is TGTGCCTCCAAAGGGGCAGGCGGTCTCTATGGCTACACCTTC. This sequence encodes CASKGAGGLYGYTF.

The chain uses TRBV6-2 or TRBV6-3 and TRBJ2-5; 12 nucleotides match TRBD2. Germline CDR1 and CDR2: MNHEY and SVGEGT. The CDR3 is made up of 17 amino acids. The junction had 8 bases not matched to a gene; V was cut back by 2 bases and J by 4 bases. The CDR3 loop is CASSYRLAGVSSETQYF. CDR3 sequence (DNA): TGTGCCAGCAGTTACAGACTAGCGGGAGTTTCGTCAGAGACCCAGTACTTC.

This clone was counted between two and nine times. This chain joins TRBV19 and TRBJ2-4, with a possible D match to TRBD2 (5 bases). The germline V gene has CDR1 LNHDA and CDR2 SQIVND (reference sequence). V was shortened by 6 bases and J by 9 bases, with 12 bases between the two germline ends. The CDR3 spans 12 residues. The CDR3 sequence: CASSPNGGIQYF. The DNA of the CDR3 is TGTGCCAGTAGCCCCAACGGAGGCATTCAGTACTTC. Drawing the rest from reference TRBV19 and TRBJ2-4, the complete variable domain is DGGITQSPKYLFRKEGQNVTLSCEQNLNHDAMYWYRQDPGQGLRLIYYSQIVNDFQKGDIAEGYSVSREKKESFPLTVTSAQKNPTAFYLCASSPNGGIQYFGAGTRLSVL.

This chain joins TRBV5-4 and TRBJ2-7; D is possibly TRBD2 (6 bases). The germline V gene has CDR1 SGHNT and CDR2 YYREEE (reference sequence). V lost 4 bases and J 3 bases, leaving 14 bases between the germline ends. The CDR3 is made up of 14 amino acids. CDR3 sequence (DNA): TGTGCCAGCAGCCCCGGGACTCAAGTCTACGAGCAGTACTTC. This translates into CASSPGTQVYEQYF.

This clone was counted once. V usage is TRBV11-3 and J usage is TRBJ2-1, with D tentatively TRBD2 (5 bases). The CDR3 has 15 amino acids. With 2 bases removed from V and 4 bases from J, the gap between germline ends came to 12 bases. Germline CDR1 reads SGHNT; CDR2 reads YENEEA. The CDR3 region is CASSLRGAVYNEQFF. CDR3 DNA sequence: TGTGCCAGCAGCTTACGGGGAGCAGTGTACAATGAGCAGTTCTTC.

The chain is built from TRBV27 and TRBJ2-7; TRBD1 aligns across 10 bases. V shed 6 bases and J 5 bases; nucleotides not matched to a gene: 13. The germline CDR1 and CDR2 sequences are MNHEY and SMNVEV (reference sequence). This CDR3 is 16 amino acids long. CDR3 coding DNA: TGTGCCAGCAGCCCAAAAGGGGGACAGGGGCTACACGAGCAGTACTTC. Protein sequence: CASSPKGGQGLHEQYF.

The gene calls are TRBV27 and TRBJ1-1, with 8 bases matching TRBD1. J lost 1 base, V lost 8 bases, and 3 bases had no gene match. CDR3 size: 13 residues. Germline values: CDR1 MNHEY, CDR2 SMNVEV (reference sequence). The CDR3 reads CASLQGGNTEAFF. The CDR3 bases are TGTGCCAGCTTACAGGGGGGGAACACTGAAGCTTTCTTT.

The chain couples TRBV19 to TRBJ1-1; 7 bases are shared with TRBD1. CDR1 and CDR2 (germline): LNHDA, SQIVND (reference sequence). The CDR3 has 13 residues. Germline trimming cut 9 bases from V and 2 bases from J; bases unmatched to any gene: 6. This CDR3 is CASWDRLNTEAFF. CDR3 bases: TGTGCCAGCTGGGACAGACTTAACACTGAAGCTTTCTTT.

The rearrangement uses TRBV6-4 and TRBJ1-5, with D maybe TRBD1 (5 bases). The germline V gene has CDR1 MRHNA and CDR2 SNTAGT. The CDR3 covers 15 residues. V gave up 6 bases and J gave up 5 bases, with 17 bases separating them. CDR3 coding DNA: TGTGCCAGCAGATTCTTCGACAGCGCCGATCAGCCCCAGCATTTT. Its translation is CASRFFDSADQPQHF.

V gene TRBV27 combines with J gene TRBJ2-1, with 8 positions matching TRBD2. CDR1 and CDR2 from the germline V gene are MNHEY and SMNVEV (reference sequence). CDR3 size: 15 residues. The V segment lost 5 bases and the J segment 8 bases; nucleotides outside the gene matches: 11. CDR3 residues: CASSPGAGGRYEQFF. For the CDR3, the DNA is TGTGCCAGCAGTCCCGGGGCGGGAGGCCGCTATGAGCAGTTCTTC.

J is TRBJ2-2 and V is TRBV29-1, with TRBD2 matching 9 bases. V lost 2 bases and J lost 4; bases outside the gene matches: 8. Germline CDR1 and CDR2: SQVTM and ANQGSEA. The CDR3 length is 16 residues. CDR3 sequence: CSVETGSGRGTGELFF. CDR3 sequence (DNA): TGCAGCGTTGAAACGGGTAGCGGGAGAGGCACCGGGGAGCTGTTTTTT.

The rearrangement uses TRBV6-2 or TRBV6-3 and TRBJ2-7; 8 bases match TRBD1. Per germline, CDR1 MNHEY and CDR2 SVGEGT. CDR3 length: 16 residues. The V segment lost 0 bases and the J segment 0 bases; nucleotides outside the gene matches: 4. The CDR3 spells CASSYSVRGPSYEQYF. The DNA for the CDR3 is TGTGCCAGCAGTTACTCGGTCAGGGGGCCCTCCTACGAGCAGTACTTC.

The CDR3: CASSPGTGGAGNTIYF. In DNA form, the CDR3 reads TGCGCCAGCAGCCCCGGGACAGGGGGCGCCGGAAACACCATATATTTT. The chain recombines TRBV5-1 with TRBJ1-3; TRBD1 aligns across 12 bases. With V trimmed by 4 bases and J by 4 bases, 6 bases remained unmatched. The CDR3 totals 16 residues. The germline CDR1 and CDR2 sequences are SGHRS and YFSETQ.

The chain employs TRBV30 and TRBJ1-4; 9 positions agree with TRBD1. Germline V lookup: CDR1 GTSNPN, CDR2 SVGIG (reference sequence). The CDR3 runs to 15 residues. The V gene end was trimmed by 3 bases and the J gene end by 4 bases; junction bases not matched to a gene: 6. The CDR3 DNA sequence: TGTGCCTGGAGGCAACCGGGACAGGGTAATGAAAAACTGTTTTTT. The encoded protein is CAWRQPGQGNEKLFF.

The chain employs TRBV25-1 and TRBJ1-2, with 9 bases fitting TRBD1. This CDR3 is built from 14 residues. Germline V gives CDR1 MGHDK, CDR2 SYGVNS. The V gene end was trimmed by 4 bases and the J gene end by 6 bases; junction bases not matched to a gene: 6. The CDR3 DNA reads as TGTGCCAGCAGTGCCGACAGGGGGTTAGATGGCTACACCTTC. Amino acid sequence: CASSADRGLDGYTF.

V usage is TRBV7-6 and J usage is TRBJ2-1; TRBD2 might be the D (6 bases). Germline V CDR1 and CDR2: SGHVS, FNYEAQ. The CDR3 has 16 amino acids. Between the trimmed V and J ends, which lost 4 bases and 0 bases, there was a span of 13 bases. This CDR3 is CASSYLAVSSYNEQFF. Written as DNA, the CDR3 is TGTGCCAGCAGCTATTTAGCGGTAAGCTCCTACAATGAGCAGTTCTTC.

V usage is TRBV27 and J usage is TRBJ2-7; tentative D call: TRBD2 (6 bases). Germline V gives CDR1 MNHEY, CDR2 SMNVEV (reference sequence). Trimming shortened V by 4 bases and J by 3 bases, and 19 bases separated the two germline ends. This CDR3 region has 16 residues. The CDR3 DNA reads TGTGCCAGCAGTTCGGGCGTGGGAGCGGGTAACTACGAGCAGTACTTC. Amino acid sequence: CASSSGVGAGNYEQYF.

CDR3 DNA: TGTGCCAGCAGTTACCTAGCGGGAGGCACAGATACGCAGTATTTT. Translation: CASSYLAGGTDTQYF. The rearrangement links TRBV27 to TRBJ2-3, with 10 bases lining up with TRBD2. Germline CDR1 is MNHEY and CDR2 is SMNVEV (reference sequence). The CDR3 consists of 15 residues. Trimming cost V 4 bases and J 1 base; bases outside gene matches: 2.

The rearrangement links TRBV14 to TRBJ2-2, with unresolved D. The germline CDR1 and CDR2 sequences are SGHDN and FVKESK. Trimming stripped 0 bases from V and 5 bases from J, with 7 bases between. CDR3 length: 14 residues. CDR3 region: CASSQERLTGELFF. CDR3 coding DNA: TGTGCCAGCAGCCAAGAGAGGCTAACCGGGGAGCTGTTTTTT. The complete variable domain, with remaining parts taken from reference TRBV14 and TRBJ2-2, reads EAGVTQFPSHSVIEKGQTVTLRCDPISGHDNLYWYRRVMGKEIKFLLHFVKESKQDESGMPNNRFLAERTGGTYSTLKVQPAELEDSGVYFCASSQERLTGELFFGEGSRLTVL.

The chain carries TRBV19 and TRBJ1-5, with 11 bases fitting TRBD1. Per germline, CDR1 LNHDA and CDR2 SQIVND (reference sequence). The CDR3 covers 17 residues. Unmatched junction bases numbered 7, after V lost 5 bases and J lost 1 base. CDR3 sequence (DNA): TGTGCCAGTAGTTACCGGGACAGGGGGTCAAGCAATCAGCCCCAGCATTTT. This sequence encodes CASSYRDRGSSNQPQHF.

The rearrangement links TRBV5-5 to TRBJ1-5, with a tentative D call TRBD1 (6 bases). The ends were cut back, 2 bases at V and 8 bases at J, with 14 bases in the middle. Germline V gene data show CDR1 as SGHKS and CDR2 as YYEKEE (reference sequence). CDR3 length: 14 residues. In nucleotides, the CDR3 is TGTGCCAGCAGCTTCCTTTGGGGGCTCAAGCCCCAGCATTTT. This translates into CASSFLWGLKPQHF.

The gene calls are TRBV28 and TRBJ1-2, with 9 bases that match TRBD1. The CDR3 spans 14 residues. CDR1 is MDHEN and CDR2 is SYDVKM in the germline V gene. V gave up 6 bases and J gave up 4 bases; unmatched junction bases: 6. DNA of the CDR3: TGTGCCAGCAGGCCGGGACAGGGAAGCTATGGCTACACCTTC. This gives the protein CASRPGQGSYGYTF.

Details on this clone: Within the sample, other DNA sequences also encode this same CDR3. The chain is built from TRBV18 and TRBJ2-1; 7 nucleotides match TRBD1. Germline V gene lookup returns CDR1 KGHSH and CDR2 LQKENI. The CDR3 consists of 14 residues. Trimming removed 1 base from V and 4 bases from J; junction bases left unmatched: 1. The CDR3 spells CASSPRDSYNEQFF. The CDR3 nucleotides read TGTGCCAGCTCACCACGGGACAGTTACAATGAGCAGTTCTTC.

This clone has a handful of counts. The rearrangement joins TRBV7-6 to TRBJ1-1; D is undetermined. CDR3 length: 16 amino acids. V was trimmed by 1 base and J by 2 bases, leaving 14 bases between them. From germline, CDR1 is SGHVS and CDR2 FNYEAQ. Written as DNA, the CDR3 is TGTGCCAGCAGCTTAGAAGGCGCGGCTTATAACACTGAAGCTTTCTTT. As protein: CASSLEGAAYNTEAFF.

The chain is built from TRBV27 and TRBJ2-5; D is perhaps TRBD1 (6 bases). The CDR3 length is 18 residues. Germline V lookup: CDR1 MNHEY, CDR2 SMNVEV (reference sequence). The ends were cut back, 5 bases at V and 4 bases at J, with 26 bases in the middle. The CDR3 region has the DNA TGTGCCAGCAGTCCCTTCCGATATGGGGGCCCTTTAGGAGAGACCCAGTACTTC. Amino acid sequence: CASSPFRYGGPLGETQYF.

The chain is built from TRBV19 and TRBJ2-2; 7 bases are shared with TRBD1. V shed 9 bases and J 0 bases; nucleotides not matched to a gene: 7. This CDR3 has 15 residues. Germline V CDR1 and CDR2: LNHDA, SQIVND (reference sequence). The CDR3 loop reads CASFPGTANTGELFF. Here the CDR3 DNA reads TGTGCCAGCTTTCCTGGGACAGCGAACACCGGGGAGCTGTTTTTT. Combining the CDR3 with reference TRBV19 and TRBJ2-2 gives the whole variable domain DGGITQSPKYLFRKEGQNVTLSCEQNLNHDAMYWYRQDPGQGLRLIYYSQIVNDFQKGDIAEGYSVSREKKESFPLTVTSAQKNPTAFYLCASFPGTANTGELFFGEGSRLTVL.